The clone carrying this T cell receptor beta chain appeared a few times. The antigen is undetermined. A universal primer site was added by template switching, and unique molecular identifiers were carried by the cDNA. One entry per CDR3 protein, called by TCRdb with MiXCR from the 5' RACE reads. Among 410,000 or so distinct CDR3 sequences, around a sixth were seen once, and the ten largest hold roughly 12%. V was pared by 1 base and J by 2 bases, with 13 bases between. Germline CDR1 and CDR2: DFQATT and SNEGSKA (reference sequence). This CDR3 has 15 residues. The data were taken from a study of identical twins. Findings of the study overall: Out-of-frame alpha sequences shared by twins showed excess low generation probability. With abundant cord blood beta clonotypes, insertions were fewer; memory repertoires showed no such pattern.

The chain links TRBV20-1 to TRBJ2-3, with TRBD1 as a possible D gene (5 bases). What was sequenced was naive T cells sorted from blood. The TCR sequence derives from a man aged 45-60 years in good health. The CDR3 spells CSARGGQGDTDTQYF. The CDR3 DNA is TGCAGTGCTAGAGGGGGTCAGGGTGACACAGATACGCAGTATTTT.